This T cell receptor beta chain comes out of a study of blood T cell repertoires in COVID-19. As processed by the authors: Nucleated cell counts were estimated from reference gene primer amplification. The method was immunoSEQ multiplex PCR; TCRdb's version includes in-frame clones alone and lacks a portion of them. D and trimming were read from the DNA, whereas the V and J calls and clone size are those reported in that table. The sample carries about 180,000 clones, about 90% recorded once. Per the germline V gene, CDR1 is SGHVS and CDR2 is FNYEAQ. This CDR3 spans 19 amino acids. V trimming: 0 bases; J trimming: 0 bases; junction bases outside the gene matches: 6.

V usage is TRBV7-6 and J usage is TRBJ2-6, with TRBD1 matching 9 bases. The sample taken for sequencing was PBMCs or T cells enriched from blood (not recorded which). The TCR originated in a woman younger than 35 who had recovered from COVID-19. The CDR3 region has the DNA TGTGCCAGCAGCTTAGCGCGGGGACAGGGTTTCTCTGGGGCCAACGTCCTGACTTTC. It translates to CASSLARGQGFSGANVLTF.